This entry features one TCR beta chain sequence. Its antigen is still unknown. V was trimmed by 5 bases and J by 8 bases, leaving 12 bases between them. CDR1 is SGHNT and CDR2 is YENEEA in the germline V gene. The CDR3 sequence is 13 residues long. The data are from a study of shared clonotypes between healthy human individuals. In the study overall: The cohort had two women and a few men, ages 18 to 49. Notes on the study in general: A handful of donors held 5% to 5.5% of naive CD4 clonotypes in common.

The assay was immunoSEQ multiplex PCR, and TCRdb's table has in-frame clones only and misses some. The sample has approximately 1,000,000 clones; approximately 77% are singletons. V is TRBV11-3 and J is TRBJ2-2, with D perhaps matching TRBD1 (6 bases). This sequence originates from a man between 18 and 29 years old in good health. Some clones in this sample may be carry-over from other donors' samples. The sequenced sample consisted of memory CD4+ T cells from PBMCs. Subset meaning: CD45RA-negative fraction. CDR3 region: CASSRDTGGELFF. In DNA, the CDR3 is TGTGCCAGCAGCCGGGACACTGGGGGGGAGCTGTTTTTT. The full variable domain, with the rest looked up from reference TRBV11-3 and TRBJ2-2, is EAGVVQSPRYKIIEKKQPVAFWCNPISGHNTLYWYLQNLGQGPELLIRYENEEAVDDSQLPKDRFSAERLKGVDSTLKIQPAELGDSAVYLCASSRDTGGELFFGEGSRLTVL.